These 9 T cell receptor beta chains share one sample of origin, sequenced in a study of control samples from healthy donors and cancer patients. Assay used: immunoSEQ multiplex PCR; TCRdb lists only in-frame clones, some missing. The sample consists of about 410,000 clones, around 90% of them appearing once. Sequencing was carried out using PBMCs. The receptor source for this set is a man in his forties with head and neck cancer.

This chain joins TRBV24-1 and TRBJ1-2; D is uncertain. In germline, CDR1 is KGHDR, CDR2 SFDVKD. The V and J ends lost 6 bases and 0 bases respectively, with 7 bases between them. The CDR3 totals 13 residues. The CDR3 bases are TGTGCCACCAGTCGGGGAGCTAACTATGGCTACACCTTC. As protein: CATSRGANYGYTF.

The chain is built from TRBV19 and TRBJ1-1, with D perhaps TRBD1 (5 bases). Germline V CDR1 and CDR2: LNHDA, SQIVND (reference sequence). Trimming shortened V by 3 bases and J by 6 bases, and 11 bases separated the two germline ends. The CDR3 extends over 13 amino acids. CDR3: CASSIFSGAEAFF. The CDR3 DNA reads TGTGCCAGTAGTATTTTCTCGGGGGCTGAAGCTTTCTTT.

V is TRBV18 and J is TRBJ2-5, with D possibly matching TRBD2 (6 bases). Looked up from germline, CDR1 is KGHSH and CDR2 is LQKENI. This CDR3 is built from 18 residues. With 3 bases removed from V and 2 bases from J, the gap between germline ends came to 22 bases. This CDR3 reads CASSPLPVNQAGQETQYF. CDR3 DNA sequence: TGTGCCAGCTCACCGTTGCCAGTAAACCAGGCGGGGCAAGAGACCCAGTACTTC.

The genes are TRBV28 and TRBJ2-5; D uncertain. This CDR3 comprises 13 residues. Germline CDR1 MDHEN, CDR2 SYDVKM. V was clipped by 7 bases and J by 1 base, with 10 bases between them. The DNA for the CDR3 is TGTGCCAGCAACCCGACAACCCAAGAGACCCAGTACTTC. It encodes CASNPTTQETQYF.

V and J are TRBV29-1 and TRBJ1-4; D uncertain. Between the trimmed V and J ends, which lost 6 bases and 8 bases, there was a span of 10 bases. CDR3 length: 11 amino acids. Germline values: CDR1 SQVTM, CDR2 ANQGSEA. The DNA of the CDR3 is TGCAGCGTCGAGACTGCGGAAAAACTGTTTTTT. Its protein product is CSVETAEKLFF.

V usage is TRBV5-1 and J usage is TRBJ2-2; 8 bases line up with TRBD1. The CDR3 runs to 16 residues. V shed 0 bases, J shed 0 bases, and the junction held 1 base outside the gene matches. CDR1 is SGHRS, CDR2 YFSETQ, per germline. The CDR3 reads CASSLGTGPNTGELFF. CDR3 DNA: TGCGCCAGCAGCTTGGGGACAGGGCCGAACACCGGGGAGCTGTTTTTT.

The chain carries TRBV2 and TRBJ1-5; no reliable D call. Germline assignment: CDR1 SNHLY and CDR2 FYNNEI. Trimming left V 6 bases short and J 2 bases short, with 11 bases between. This CDR3 contains 14 residues. The CDR3 nucleotides read TGTGCCAGCAGCCGGGCTCAGGGCAATCAGCCCCAGCATTTT. Amino acids: CASSRAQGNQPQHF.

This sequence joins TRBV5-6 and TRBJ2-2; 9 positions match TRBD1. CDR3 size: 14 residues. Losses at the gene ends were 5 bases for V and 4 bases for J; bases not matched to a gene: 3. CDR1 and CDR2 (germline): SGHDT, YYEEEE. The CDR3 nucleotides read TGTGCCAGCAGACCGACAGGGGGCACCGGGGAGCTGTTTTTT. This codes for CASRPTGGTGELFF.

This clone was counted a few times. The V gene is TRBV6-1, the J gene TRBJ2-5; 10 positions match TRBD2. Germline V gene data show CDR1 as MNHNS and CDR2 as SASEGT. The CDR3 is 16 residues long. With V trimmed by 3 bases and J by 4 bases, 8 bases remained unmatched. This CDR3 reads CASSDSLAGVRETQYF. The CDR3 DNA is TGTGCCAGCAGTGATTCGCTAGCGGGGGTGAGAGAGACCCAGTACTTC.